One and the same sample provided the 18 T cell receptor beta chains below, sequenced in a study of blood T cell repertoires in COVID-19. Data came from immunoSEQ multiplex PCR; TCRdb stores just in-frame clones and leaves some out. The table records about 400,000 clones, approximately 87% of them present only once. The material sequenced was PBMCs or T cells enriched from blood (not recorded which). Receptor source: a woman aged 45-65 years who had recovered from COVID-19.

Only one count was recorded for this clone. This chain links TRBV23-1 with TRBJ1-3; D gene ambiguous. TRBV23-1 is flagged as an ORF with uncertain function. CDR3 size: 16 residues. Trimming left V 1 base short and J 0 bases short, with 10 bases between. The DNA of the CDR3 is TGCGCCAGCAGTCAATTAAAAAACTGCTCTGGAAACACCATATATTTT. Residues: CASSQLKNCSGNTIYF.

Here the CDR3 reads CATLGDNTEAFF. CDR3 bases: TGTGCCACACTCGGGGATAACACTGAAGCTTTCTTT. The chain carries TRBV10-3 and TRBJ1-1; the D is unclear. From germline, CDR1 is ENHRY and CDR2 SYGVKD. The V end lost 10 bases, the J end lost 2 bases, and 11 bases lay between the germline ends. CDR3 length: 12 residues.

V usage is TRBV4-1 and J usage is TRBJ2-2, with 7 bases matching TRBD2. V was clipped by 4 bases and J by 2 bases; unmatched bases: 4. Germline loops: CDR1 MGHRA, CDR2 YSYEKL. The CDR3 runs to 15 residues. DNA for the CDR3: TGCGCCAGCAGCCTACGGGAGGTAAACACCGGGGAGCTGTTTTTT. Protein product: CASSLREVNTGELFF.

V gene TRBV10-3 combines with J gene TRBJ1-2; 11 positions agree with TRBD1. The J segment lost 11 bases and the V segment lost 2 bases, leaving 10 bases of the junction unmatched. The CDR3 totals 15 residues. Per the germline V gene, CDR1 is ENHRY and CDR2 is SYGVKD. The CDR3, as DNA: TGTGCCATCAGTGAGCCCGGGACAGGGGGAAAAATTTACACCTTC. The encoded protein is CAISEPGTGGKIYTF.

The table lists this clone with a count of one. The CDR3 bases are TGTGCCAGCAACTACCGACAGTCTAGCACAGATACGCAGTATTTT. It yields the protein CASNYRQSSTDTQYF. This rearrangement joins TRBV13 to TRBJ2-3; possibly TRBD1 for D (5 bases). The length of the CDR3 is 15 residues. The V end lost 7 bases, the J end lost 0 bases, and 14 bases lay between the germline ends. Germline-derived CDR1 and CDR2 are PRHDT and FYEKMQ (reference sequence).

This chain connects TRBV5-4 to TRBJ1-2; perhaps TRBD1 as D (5 bases). The CDR3 runs to 16 residues. Germline V CDR1 and CDR2: SGHNT, YYREEE (reference sequence). V was shortened by 4 bases and J by 0 bases, with 16 bases between the two germline ends. CDR3 DNA sequence: TGTGCCAGCAGCCAACCACAGGACCCCGCTAACTATGGCTACACCTTC. As protein: CASSQPQDPANYGYTF.

The V call is TRBV18, the J call TRBJ1-4; tentatively, D is TRBD1 (6 bases). The germline CDR1 and CDR2 sequences are KGHSH and LQKENI. Trimming stripped 6 bases from V and 6 bases from J, with 11 bases between. CDR3 length: 13 amino acids. The CDR3 nucleotides are TGTGCCAGCTCCAGGGGTCTCGATGAAAAACTGTTTTTT. Amino acid sequence: CASSRGLDEKLFF. The full variable domain, in which reference TRBV18 and TRBJ1-4 provide the parts outside the CDR3, is NAGVMQNPRHLVRRRGQEARLRCSPMKGHSHVYWYRQLPEEGLKFMVYLQKENIIDESGMPKERFSAEFPKEGPSILRIQQVVRGDSAAYFCASSRGLDEKLFFGSGTQLSVL.

The J gene is TRBJ1-5, the V gene TRBV5-6; D unresolved. Looked up from germline, CDR1 is SGHDT and CDR2 is YYEEEE. CDR3 length equals 15 residues. Trimming removed 4 bases from V and 6 bases from J, with 17 bases in between. The CDR3 loop reads CASSAGSGLGQPQHF. The CDR3 coding sequence is TGTGCCAGCAGCGCGGGGTCTGGGCTGGGTCAGCCCCAGCATTTT.

This rearrangement joins TRBV3-1 (or the pseudogene TRBV3-2) to TRBJ2-3; TRBD2 aligns across 13 bases. J was trimmed by 12 bases and V by 0 bases; bases with no gene match: 12. Germline V gives CDR1 LGHDT, CDR2 YNNKEL (reference sequence). This CDR3 contains 17 residues. The CDR3 loop reads CASSQDLGLLAGGPQYF. The CDR3 nucleotides are TGTGCCAGCAGCCAAGACCTGGGCCTACTAGCGGGGGGGCCCCAGTATTTT.

This chain uses TRBV7-3 with TRBJ2-5; D is possibly TRBD2 (7 bases). The CDR3 is 15 residues long. Between the trimmed V and J ends, which lost 5 bases and 5 bases, there was a span of 18 bases. In germline, CDR1 is SGHTA, CDR2 FQGTGA. The CDR3 sequence: CASSAVGGAGETQYF. The CDR3 DNA sequence: TGTGCCAGCAGCGCCGTAGGGGGGGCCGGGGAGACCCAGTACTTC.

This chain links TRBV7-9 with TRBJ2-2; TRBD1 is a possible D gene (5 bases). Trimming left V 1 base short and J 3 bases short, with 15 bases between. CDR1 and CDR2 (germline): SEHNR, FQNEAQ (reference sequence). The CDR3 covers 17 residues. The CDR3 protein is CASSLVRPGRDTGELFF. CDR3 DNA: TGTGCCAGCAGCTTAGTACGCCCTGGCAGGGACACCGGGGAGCTGTTTTTT.

Here the CDR3 DNA reads TGTGCCAGCAGCCCCCGAACACTAGCGGGGGCACGTCATGGGCAGTTCTTC. It is translated as CASSPRTLAGARHGQFF. The chain employs TRBV7-2 and TRBJ2-1, with TRBD2 identical over 11 bases. The CDR3 loop spans 17 amino acids. Germline V CDR1 and CDR2: SGHTA, FQGNSA. V lost 5 bases, J lost 12 bases, and 18 bases stayed unmatched.

The chain links TRBV19 to TRBJ1-6, with a tentative D call TRBD1 (6 bases). Looked up from germline, CDR1 is LNHDA and CDR2 is SQIVND (reference sequence). The V end lost 8 bases, the J end lost 2 bases, and 13 bases lay between the germline ends. The CDR3 loop spans 15 amino acids. This chain's CDR3 is CASGTGGTYNSPLHF. CDR3 DNA sequence: TGTGCCAGTGGAACGGGGGGCACCTATAATTCACCCCTCCACTTT. Filled out from reference TRBV19 and TRBJ1-6, the complete variable domain reads DGGITQSPKYLFRKEGQNVTLSCEQNLNHDAMYWYRQDPGQGLRLIYYSQIVNDFQKGDIAEGYSVSREKKESFPLTVTSAQKNPTAFYLCASGTGGTYNSPLHFGNGTRLTVT.

The V and J genes are TRBV5-4 and TRBJ2-2, with D tentatively TRBD1 (5 bases). CDR3 length: 15 residues. V was cut by 4 bases and J by 4 bases, with 14 bases left in between. Germline CDR1 is SGHNT and CDR2 is YYREEE (reference sequence). Written as DNA, the CDR3 is TGTGCCAGCAGCAACCGACAGAGATCCACCGGGGAGCTGTTTTTT. Protein: CASSNRQRSTGELFF.

The rearrangement joins TRBV5-5 to TRBJ1-1; 10 bases match TRBD1. There are 15 residues in the CDR3. The germline CDR1 and CDR2 sequences are SGHKS and YYEKEE (reference sequence). The ends lost 4 bases at V and 3 bases at J; junction bases unmatched: 6. The CDR3 DNA sequence: TGTGCCAGCAGCCTGATAGGGACAGGGGACACTGAAGCTTTCTTT. Translation: CASSLIGTGDTEAFF.

The chain combines TRBV27 with TRBJ2-7; D not resolved. Trimming left V 0 bases short and J 2 bases short, with 14 bases between. This CDR3 has 16 residues. Germline CDR1 and CDR2: MNHEY and SMNVEV (reference sequence). CDR3 sequence reads: CASSLSETPLPYEQYF. The CDR3 nucleotides read TGTGCCAGCAGTTTATCCGAAACTCCCCTACCCTACGAGCAGTACTTC.

The chain is built from TRBV19 and TRBJ1-4; tentative D call: TRBD1 (6 bases). Per germline, CDR1 LNHDA and CDR2 SQIVND (reference sequence). Trimming left V 5 bases short and J 7 bases short, with 14 bases between. The CDR3 has 14 amino acids. The CDR3 sequence: CASSSQGVGEKLFF. The CDR3 bases are TGTGCCAGTAGTTCACAGGGTGTAGGTGAAAAACTGTTTTTT. The entire variable domain, with the rest obtained from reference TRBV19 and TRBJ1-4, is as follows: DGGITQSPKYLFRKEGQNVTLSCEQNLNHDAMYWYRQDPGQGLRLIYYSQIVNDFQKGDIAEGYSVSREKKESFPLTVTSAQKNPTAFYLCASSSQGVGEKLFFGSGTQLSVL.

This clone is a singleton in its sample. This chain connects TRBV5-6 to TRBJ1-1; no reliable D call. Germline V CDR1 and CDR2: SGHDT, YYEEEE. The V end lost 0 bases, the J end lost 4 bases, and 4 bases lay between the germline ends. This CDR3 is built from 12 residues. The CDR3 region is CASSLAVTEAFF. The CDR3 DNA reads TGTGCCAGCAGCTTGGCGGTCACTGAAGCTTTCTTT. Looking up the rest from reference TRBV5-6 and TRBJ1-1 gives the full variable domain: DAGVTQSPTHLIKTRGQQVTLRCSPKSGHDTVSWYQQALGQGPQFIFQYYEEEERQRGNFPDRFSGHQFPNYSSELNVNALLLGDSALYLCASSLAVTEAFFGQGTRLTVV.